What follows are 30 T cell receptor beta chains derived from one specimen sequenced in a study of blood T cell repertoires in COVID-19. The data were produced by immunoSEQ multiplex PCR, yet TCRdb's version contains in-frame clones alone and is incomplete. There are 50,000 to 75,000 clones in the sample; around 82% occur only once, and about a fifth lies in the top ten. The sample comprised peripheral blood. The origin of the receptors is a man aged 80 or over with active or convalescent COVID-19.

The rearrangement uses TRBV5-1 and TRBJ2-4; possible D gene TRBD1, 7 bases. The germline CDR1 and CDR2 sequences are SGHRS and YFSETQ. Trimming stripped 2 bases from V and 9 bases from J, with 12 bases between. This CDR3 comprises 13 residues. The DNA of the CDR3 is TGCGCCAGCAGCTTTGGCCAGGGGGGCATTCAGTACTTC. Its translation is CASSFGQGGIQYF.

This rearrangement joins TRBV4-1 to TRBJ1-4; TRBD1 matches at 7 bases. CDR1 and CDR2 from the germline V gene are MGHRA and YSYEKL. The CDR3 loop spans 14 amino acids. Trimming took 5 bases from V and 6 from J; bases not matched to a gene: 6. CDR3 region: CASSMDRSYEKLFF. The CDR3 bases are TGCGCCAGCAGCATGGACAGGAGCTATGAAAAACTGTTTTTT.

The CDR3 DNA reads as TGTGCCAGCGTAACTAGCGGGGAGAGGGATACGCAGTATTTT. It specifies CASVTSGERDTQYF. The chain links TRBV5-5 to TRBJ2-3; TRBD2 agrees at 10 bases. After removal of 7 bases from V and 6 bases from J, the junction contained 8 bases not matched to a gene. Germline-derived CDR1 and CDR2 are SGHKS and YYEKEE (reference sequence). The CDR3 has 14 residues.

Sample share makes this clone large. This CDR3 is CASSFRGGELEQYF. CDR3 sequence (DNA): TGTGCCAGCAGCTTCAGAGGGGGTGAGCTCGAGCAGTACTTC. The chain carries TRBV5-4 and TRBJ2-7; the D gene is possibly TRBD1 (6 bases). V was cut by 2 bases and J by 6 bases, with 15 bases left in between. This CDR3 spans 14 amino acids. Germline V CDR1 and CDR2: SGHNT, YYREEE (reference sequence).

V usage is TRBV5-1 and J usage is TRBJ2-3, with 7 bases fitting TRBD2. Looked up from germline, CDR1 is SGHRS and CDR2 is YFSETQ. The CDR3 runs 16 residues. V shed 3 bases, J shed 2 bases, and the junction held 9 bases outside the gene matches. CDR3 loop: CASSSSGTTLTDTQYF. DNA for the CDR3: TGCGCCAGCAGCTCCTCCGGGACTACACTCACAGATACGCAGTATTTT.

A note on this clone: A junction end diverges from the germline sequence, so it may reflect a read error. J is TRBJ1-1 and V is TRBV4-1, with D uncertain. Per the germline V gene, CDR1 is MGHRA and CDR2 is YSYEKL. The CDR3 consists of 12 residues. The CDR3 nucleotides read TGCGCCAGCAACCAATTCACGGAGGAAGCTTTCTTT. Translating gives CASNQFTEEAFF.

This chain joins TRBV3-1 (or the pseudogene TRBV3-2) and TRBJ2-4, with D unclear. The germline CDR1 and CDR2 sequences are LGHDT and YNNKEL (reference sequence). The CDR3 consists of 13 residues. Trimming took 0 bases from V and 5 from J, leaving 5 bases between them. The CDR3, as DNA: TGTGCCAGCAGCCAAGATCCTCAAAACATTCAGTACTTC. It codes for CASSQDPQNIQYF.

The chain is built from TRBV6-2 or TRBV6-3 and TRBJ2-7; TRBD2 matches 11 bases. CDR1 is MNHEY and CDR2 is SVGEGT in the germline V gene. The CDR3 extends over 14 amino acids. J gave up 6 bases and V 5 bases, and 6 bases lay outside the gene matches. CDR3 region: CASSLRLAGSEQYF. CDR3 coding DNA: TGTGCCAGCAGTCTTAGACTAGCGGGAAGCGAGCAGTACTTC.

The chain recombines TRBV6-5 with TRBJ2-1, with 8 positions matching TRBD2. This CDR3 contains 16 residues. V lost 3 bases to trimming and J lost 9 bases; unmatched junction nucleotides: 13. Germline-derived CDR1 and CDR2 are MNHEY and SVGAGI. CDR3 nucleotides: TGTGCCAGCAGTTATTCTCTGGGACTAGGGTTATTTGAGCAGTTCTTC. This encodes CASSYSLGLGLFEQFF.

DNA for the CDR3: TGTGCCATTTCTCCAGCGGGCCATTTTAAAGTTGGAGCCAACGTCCTGACTTTC. It specifies CAISPAGHFKVGANVLTF. The gene calls are TRBV2 and TRBJ2-6; D perhaps matches TRBD2 (6 bases). CDR3 length: 18 residues. Trimming removed 10 bases at V and 7 bases at J, with 29 bases between. The V gene's germline CDR1 is SNHLY and CDR2 FYNNEI.

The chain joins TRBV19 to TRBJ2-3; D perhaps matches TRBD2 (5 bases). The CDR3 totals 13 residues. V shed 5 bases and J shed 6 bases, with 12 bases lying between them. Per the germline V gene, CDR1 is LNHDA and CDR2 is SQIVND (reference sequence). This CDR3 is CASSPGNSDTQYF. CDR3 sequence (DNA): TGTGCCAGTAGTCCCGGGAACTCTGATACGCAGTATTTT.

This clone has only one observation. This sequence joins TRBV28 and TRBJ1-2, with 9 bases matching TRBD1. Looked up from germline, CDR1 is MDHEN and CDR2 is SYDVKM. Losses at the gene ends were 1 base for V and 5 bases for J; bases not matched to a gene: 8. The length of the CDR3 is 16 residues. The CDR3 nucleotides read TGTGCCAGCAGTTTATACACGGGACAGGGCGGGTATGGCTACACCTTC. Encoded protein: CASSLYTGQGGYGYTF.

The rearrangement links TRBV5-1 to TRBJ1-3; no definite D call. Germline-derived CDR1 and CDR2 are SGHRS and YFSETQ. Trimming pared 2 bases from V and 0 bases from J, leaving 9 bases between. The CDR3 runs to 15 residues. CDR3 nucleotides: TGCGCCAGCAGCTTTGAGGGATCCTCTGGAAACACCATATATTTT. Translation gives CASSFEGSSGNTIYF.

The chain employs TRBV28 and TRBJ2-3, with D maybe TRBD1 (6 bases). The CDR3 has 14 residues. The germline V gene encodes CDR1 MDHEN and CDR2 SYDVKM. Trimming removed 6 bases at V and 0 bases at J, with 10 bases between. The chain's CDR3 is CASRPGTSTDTQYF. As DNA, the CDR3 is TGTGCCAGCAGGCCTGGGACAAGCACAGATACGCAGTATTTT.

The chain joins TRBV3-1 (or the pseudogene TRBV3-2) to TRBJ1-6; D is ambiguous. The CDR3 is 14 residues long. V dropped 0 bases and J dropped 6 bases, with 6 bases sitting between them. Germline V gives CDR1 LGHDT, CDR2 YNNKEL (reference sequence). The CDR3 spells CASSQDYRNSPLHF. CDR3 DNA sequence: TGTGCCAGCAGCCAAGATTATCGTAATTCACCCCTCCACTTT.

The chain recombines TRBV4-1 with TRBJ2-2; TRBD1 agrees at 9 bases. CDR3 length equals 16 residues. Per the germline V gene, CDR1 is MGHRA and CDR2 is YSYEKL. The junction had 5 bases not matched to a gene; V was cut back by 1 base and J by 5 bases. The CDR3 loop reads CASSQVETGGTGELFF. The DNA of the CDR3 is TGCGCCAGCAGCCAAGTCGAGACAGGGGGGACCGGGGAGCTGTTTTTT.

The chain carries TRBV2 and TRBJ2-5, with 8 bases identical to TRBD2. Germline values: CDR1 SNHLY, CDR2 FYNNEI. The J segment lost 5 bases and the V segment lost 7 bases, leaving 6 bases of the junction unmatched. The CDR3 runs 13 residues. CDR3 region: CASKGSGAETQYF. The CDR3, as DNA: TGTGCCAGCAAAGGTAGCGGGGCCGAGACCCAGTACTTC.

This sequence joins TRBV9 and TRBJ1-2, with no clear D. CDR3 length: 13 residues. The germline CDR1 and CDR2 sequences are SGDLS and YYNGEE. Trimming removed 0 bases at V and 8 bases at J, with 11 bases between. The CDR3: CASSVGFLQGYTF. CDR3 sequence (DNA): TGTGCCAGCAGCGTAGGTTTTTTACAGGGCTACACCTTC.

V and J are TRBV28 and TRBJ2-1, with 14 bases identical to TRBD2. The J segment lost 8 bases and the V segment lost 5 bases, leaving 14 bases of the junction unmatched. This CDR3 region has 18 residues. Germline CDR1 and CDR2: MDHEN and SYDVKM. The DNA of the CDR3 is TGTGCCAGCAGTACATCGGGACTAGCGGGAGTGGTAAGGGATGAGCAGTTCTTC. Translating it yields CASSTSGLAGVVRDEQFF.

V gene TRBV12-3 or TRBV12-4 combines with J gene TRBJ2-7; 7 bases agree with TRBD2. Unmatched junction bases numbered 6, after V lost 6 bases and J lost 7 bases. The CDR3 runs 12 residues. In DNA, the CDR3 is TGTGCCAGCAGGTCCGGGAGGCAGGAGCAGTACTTC. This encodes CASRSGRQEQYF.

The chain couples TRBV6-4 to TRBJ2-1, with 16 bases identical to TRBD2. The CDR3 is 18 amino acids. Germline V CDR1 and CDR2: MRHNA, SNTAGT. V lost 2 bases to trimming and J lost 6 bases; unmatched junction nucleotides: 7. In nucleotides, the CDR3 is TGTGCCAGCAGTGACAACCCGGGACTAGCGGGGGGGCGCAATGAGCAGTTCTTC. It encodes CASSDNPGLAGGRNEQFF.

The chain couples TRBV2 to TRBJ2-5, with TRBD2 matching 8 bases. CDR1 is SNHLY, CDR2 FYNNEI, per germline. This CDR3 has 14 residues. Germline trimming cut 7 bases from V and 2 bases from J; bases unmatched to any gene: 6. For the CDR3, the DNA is TGTGCCAGCAATTACTTAGCGGGGCAAGAGACCCAGTACTTC. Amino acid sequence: CASNYLAGQETQYF.

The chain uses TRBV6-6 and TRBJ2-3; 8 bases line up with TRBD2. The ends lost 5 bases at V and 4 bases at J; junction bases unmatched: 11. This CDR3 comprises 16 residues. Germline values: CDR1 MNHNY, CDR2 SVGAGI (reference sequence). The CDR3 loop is CASSPQAGVGADTQYF. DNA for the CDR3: TGTGCCAGCAGTCCACAAGCGGGAGTTGGGGCAGATACGCAGTATTTT.

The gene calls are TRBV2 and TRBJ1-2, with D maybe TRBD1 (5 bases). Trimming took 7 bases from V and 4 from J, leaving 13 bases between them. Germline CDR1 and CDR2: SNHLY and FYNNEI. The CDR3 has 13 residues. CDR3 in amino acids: CASTTKDSYGYTF. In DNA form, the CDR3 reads TGTGCCAGCACCACAAAAGACAGCTATGGCTACACCTTC.

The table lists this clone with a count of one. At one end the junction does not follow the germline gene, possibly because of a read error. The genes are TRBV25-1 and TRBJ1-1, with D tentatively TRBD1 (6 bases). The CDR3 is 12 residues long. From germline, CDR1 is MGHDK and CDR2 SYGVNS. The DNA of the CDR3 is TGTGCCAGCAGTCCTAATGGGGGGGCCCGCAACTTT. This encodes CASSPNGGARNF.

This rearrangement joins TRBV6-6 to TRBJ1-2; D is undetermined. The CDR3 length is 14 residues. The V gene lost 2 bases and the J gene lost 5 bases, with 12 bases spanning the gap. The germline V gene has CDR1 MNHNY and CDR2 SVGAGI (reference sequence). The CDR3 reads CASSYGRNDYGYTF. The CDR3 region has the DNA TGTGCCAGCAGTTACGGCAGGAATGATTATGGCTACACCTTC.

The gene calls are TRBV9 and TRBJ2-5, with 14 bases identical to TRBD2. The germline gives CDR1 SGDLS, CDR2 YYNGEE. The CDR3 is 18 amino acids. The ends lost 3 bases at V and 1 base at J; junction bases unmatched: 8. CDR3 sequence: CASSDGTSGGSPQETQYF. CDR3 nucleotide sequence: TGTGCCAGCAGCGACGGGACTAGCGGGGGCTCCCCCCAAGAGACCCAGTACTTC.

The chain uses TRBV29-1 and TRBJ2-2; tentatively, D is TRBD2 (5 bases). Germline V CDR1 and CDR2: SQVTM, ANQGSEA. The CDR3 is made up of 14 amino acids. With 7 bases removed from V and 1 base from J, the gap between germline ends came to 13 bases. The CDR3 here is CSADEGRNTGELFF. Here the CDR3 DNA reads TGCAGCGCAGATGAAGGGAGGAACACCGGGGAGCTGTTTTTT.

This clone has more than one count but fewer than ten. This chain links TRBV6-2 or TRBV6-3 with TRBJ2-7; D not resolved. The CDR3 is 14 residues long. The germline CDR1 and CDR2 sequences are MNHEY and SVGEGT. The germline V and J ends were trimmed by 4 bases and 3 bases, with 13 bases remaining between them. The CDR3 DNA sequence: TGTGCCAGCAGTTCTACGAATTCAAACTACGAGCAGTACTTC. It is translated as CASSSTNSNYEQYF.

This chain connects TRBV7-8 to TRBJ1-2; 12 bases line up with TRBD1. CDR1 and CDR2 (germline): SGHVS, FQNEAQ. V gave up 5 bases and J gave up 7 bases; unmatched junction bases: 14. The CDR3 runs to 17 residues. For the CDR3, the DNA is TGTGCCAGCAGCCCAACCGGCGGGACAGGGGGCAGGGTTGGCTACACCTTC. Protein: CASSPTGGTGGRVGYTF.